A selection of T cell receptor beta chains follows, all from one sample in a study of cytomegalovirus exposure and HLA in healthy donors. Sequenced by immunoSEQ multiplex PCR; TCRdb stores in-frame clones only, minus some. The sample lists about 140,000 clones, roughly 88% occurring once. The sequencing input was PBMCs. These TCRs come from a middle-aged woman in good health and CMV-seronegative. Both conserved end residues are part of each CDR3. D genes are given only for firm matches. The size of a clone is reported for some rows only, either as once, few or many, or as a class for expanded clones.

TRBV5-5	.	13	.	TRBJ1-5	TGTGCCAGCAGCTCTCAGGGAAATCAGCCCCAGCATTTT	CASSSQGNQPQHF
TRBV4-1	TRBD2	15	once	TRBJ2-7	TGCGCCAGCAGTACCAGGGAGGGGAGCACCTACGAGCAGTACTTC	CASSTREGSTYEQYF
TRBV6-6	TRBD2	13	.	TRBJ2-7	TGTGCCAGCAGTTACGCGGGAGTTTACGAGCAGTACTTC	CASSYAGVYEQYF
TRBV2	.	16	.	TRBJ2-1	TGTGCCAGCCTAGGAAGTACCGCGGGGATATACAATGAGCAGTTCTTC	CASLGSTAGIYNEQFF
TRBV6-6	.	15	.	TRBJ1-4	TGTGCCAGCAGTTACTCGACAGCAACTAATGAAAAACTGTTTTTT	CASSYSTATNEKLFF
TRBV5-4	.	15	.	TRBJ2-1	TGTGCCAGCAGCTTGGCGGCTAGCGACTACAATGAGCAGTTCTTC	CASSLAASDYNEQFF
TRBV5-1	TRBD2	15	.	TRBJ2-2	TGCGCCAGCAGCAAGTCTAGCGGGTCTATCGGGGAGCTGTTTTTT	CASSKSSGSIGELFF
TRBV27	.	15	.	TRBJ1-2	TGTGCCAGCACCCTCAGGAGGGGAGGGGGCTATGGCTACACCTTC	CASTLRRGGGYGYTF
TRBV7-9	TRBD1	13	.	TRBJ2-2	TGTGCCAGCAGTTATCAGGGGGCCGGGGAGCTGTTTTTT	CASSYQGAGELFF
TRBV10-3	.	13	.	TRBJ2-7	TGTGCCATCAAAGGAGATTTTACGTACGAGCAGTACTTC	CAIKGDFTYEQYF
TRBV7-9	.	15	.	TRBJ1-1	TGTGCCAGCAGCTTAGGGTCGGGGAGGGGCACTGAAGCTTTCTTT	CASSLGSGRGTEAFF
TRBV7-9	.	16	.	TRBJ1-4	TGTGCCAGCAGCTTAGTGTACAGTGCAACTAATGAAAAACTGTTTTTT	CASSLVYSATNEKLFF
TRBV28	TRBD1	14	.	TRBJ1-2	TGTGCCAGCAGTTCAGGGGGCGCGGACTATGGCTACACCTTC	CASSSGGADYGYTF
TRBV7-9	.	15	.	TRBJ1-1	TGTGCCAGCAGCTTAGGGTCCGGGTTGGACACTGAAGCTTTCTTT	CASSLGSGLDTEAFF
TRBV4-2	TRBD2	17	.	TRBJ2-1	TGTGCCAGCAGCCACATCCGCGGGGGAAGTTCGGCGGATGAGCAGTTCTTC	CASSHIRGGSSADEQFF
TRBV4-3	.	15	.	TRBJ1-4	TGCGCCAGCAGCCAAGAAAATAGTTATAATGAAAAACTGTTTTTT	CASSQENSYNEKLFF
TRBV6-5	.	12	.	TRBJ1-1	TGTGCCAGCAGTTATGCGGGCATGGAAGCTTTCTTT	CASSYAGMEAFF
TRBV7-3	TRBD2	22	.	TRBJ2-1	TGTGCCAGCAGCTTAATTGGGACCCCGGGACTAGCGGGAGTAAGCGTGAAGGGTGAGCAGTTCTTC	CASSLIGTPGLAGVSVKGEQFF
TRBV10-1	TRBD2	14	.	TRBJ2-7	TGCGCCAGCAGCGGTAGCGGGGGTACCTACGAGCAGTACTTC	CASSGSGGTYEQYF
TRBV6-6	TRBD1	14	.	TRBJ1-5	TGTGCCAGCAGTCGGGACAGGAATAATCAGCCCCAGCATTTT	CASSRDRNNQPQHF